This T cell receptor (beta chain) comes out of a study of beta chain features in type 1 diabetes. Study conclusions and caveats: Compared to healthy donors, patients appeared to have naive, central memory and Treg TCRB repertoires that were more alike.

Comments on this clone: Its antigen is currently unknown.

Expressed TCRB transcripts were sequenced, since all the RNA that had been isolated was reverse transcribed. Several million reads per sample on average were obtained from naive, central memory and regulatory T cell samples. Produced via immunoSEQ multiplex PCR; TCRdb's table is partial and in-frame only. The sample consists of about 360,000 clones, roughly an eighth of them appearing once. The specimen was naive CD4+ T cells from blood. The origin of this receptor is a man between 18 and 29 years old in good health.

The CDR3 coding sequence is TGTGCCAGCAGCGCGGACAGGGCCACTGAAGCTTTCTTT. Translating gives CASSADRATEAFF. The V call is TRBV9, the J call TRBJ1-1; 8 bases are a match to TRBD1. The CDR3 has 13 residues. Germline CDR1 reads SGDLS; CDR2 reads YYNGEE. With 3 bases clipped from V and 4 bases from J, the junction kept 2 bases outside the gene matches.